One and the same sample provided the 20 T cell receptor beta chains below, sequenced in a study of blood T cell repertoires in COVID-19. Assay: immunoSEQ multiplex PCR; the TCRdb copy retains only in-frame clones and omits some. The sample carries roughly 150,000 clones, about 80% recorded once. The specimen was PBMCs or T cells enriched from blood (not recorded which). These receptors came from a woman aged 65 to 85 in a cohort exposed to, infected with or recovered from COVID-19 (not recorded which).

This clone showed up just a few times. The chain combines TRBV28 with TRBJ1-4, with TRBD1 as a possible D gene (5 bases). Germline lookup yields CDR1 MDHEN and CDR2 SYDVKM. Trimming took off 2 bases at V and 3 bases at J, with 10 bases between the two ends. The CDR3 consists of 15 residues. In nucleotides, the CDR3 is TGTGCCAGCAGTTTAGCGCAGGGATCTAATGAAAAACTGTTTTTT. It is translated as CASSLAQGSNEKLFF.

The V gene is TRBV27, the J gene TRBJ2-5; a weak D match, TRBD1 (6 bases). V was clipped by 5 bases and J by 1 base, with 11 bases between them. CDR1 and CDR2 from the germline V gene are MNHEY and SMNVEV (reference sequence). The CDR3 runs 14 residues. In nucleotides, the CDR3 is TGTGCCAGCAGTGCCGAGACAGGCCAAGAGACCCAGTACTTC. The encoded protein is CASSAETGQETQYF.

This chain connects TRBV18 to TRBJ1-4, with D maybe TRBD1 (6 bases). The CDR3 is 16 amino acids. V gave up 6 bases and J gave up 3 bases, with 17 bases separating them. The germline gives CDR1 KGHSH, CDR2 LQKENI. The CDR3 DNA reads TGTGCCAGCTCGGCAAACCCCTCAGGGGCTAATGAAAAACTGTTTTTT. It translates to CASSANPSGANEKLFF.

V is TRBV24-1 and J is TRBJ2-5; D may be TRBD2 (5 bases). The V end was cut by 10 bases, the J end by 0 bases, with 14 bases between. Germline V CDR1 and CDR2: KGHDR, SFDVKD. The CDR3 extends over 14 amino acids. The CDR3: CATADRENQETQYF. The CDR3 DNA reads TGTGCCACTGCGGACCGGGAAAACCAAGAGACCCAGTACTTC.

This chain joins TRBV2 and TRBJ2-7; TRBD2 might be the D (5 bases). The germline V and J ends were trimmed by 8 bases and 5 bases, with 16 bases remaining between them. The CDR3 spans 13 residues. CDR1 and CDR2 (germline): SNHLY, FYNNEI. The CDR3 DNA sequence: TGTGCCAGCGGAGGAACGCTGGCGGACGAGCAGTACTTC. Its protein product is CASGGTLADEQYF. Full variable domain (rest looked up from reference TRBV2 and TRBJ2-7): EPEVTQTPSHQVTQMGQEVILRCVPISNHLYFYWYRQILGQKVEFLVSFYNNEISEKSEIFDDQFSVERPDGSNFTLKIRSTKLEDSAMYFCASGGTLADEQYFGPGTRLTVT.

The chain combines TRBV6-5 with TRBJ2-1, with 8 bases lining up with TRBD1. The CDR3 runs 13 residues. Germline V lookup: CDR1 MNHEY, CDR2 SVGAGI. V gave up 2 bases and J gave up 12 bases; unmatched junction bases: 6. The CDR3 loop is CASSYTQGGRQFF. For the CDR3, the DNA is TGTGCCAGCAGTTACACACAGGGGGGCAGGCAGTTCTTC.

This clone has more than one count but fewer than ten. V gene TRBV23-1 combines with J gene TRBJ2-5, with 9 bases identical to TRBD2. Being an ORF, TRBV23-1 has a function that is uncertain. The V segment lost 10 bases and the J segment 2 bases; nucleotides outside the gene matches: 8. CDR3 length: 14 amino acids. The CDR3 DNA is TGCGCCACGCAGGTAGCGGGGGATCAAGAGACCCAGTACTTC. Protein sequence: CATQVAGDQETQYF.

The chain carries TRBV7-9 and TRBJ1-5; a possible D gene is TRBD1 (6 bases). The V and J ends lost 5 bases and 0 bases respectively, with 11 bases between them. Germline V gives CDR1 SEHNR, CDR2 FQNEAQ (reference sequence). The CDR3 is 15 amino acids. DNA for the CDR3: TGTGCCAGCAGCAAAGGGGACACTAGCAATCAGCCCCAGCATTTT. The encoded protein is CASSKGDTSNQPQHF.

The rearrangement uses TRBV19 and TRBJ2-2, with D hard to call. The length of the CDR3 is 15 residues. The V gene lost 5 bases and the J gene lost 7 bases, with 17 bases spanning the gap. Germline CDR1 LNHDA, CDR2 SQIVND (reference sequence). The CDR3 nucleotides read TGTGCCAGTAGTTCGGTTAGAGAGTATGGCGGGGAGCTGTTTTTT. It translates to CASSSVREYGGELFF.

This rearrangement joins TRBV18 to TRBJ2-7; 9 bases map to TRBD1. Trimming removed 3 bases from V and 4 bases from J; junction bases left unmatched: 13. In germline, CDR1 is KGHSH, CDR2 LQKENI. The CDR3 totals 17 residues. In DNA, the CDR3 is TGTGCCAGCTCACCGTCCAGGGGAGGGACAGGGATGTACGAGCAGTACTTC. Its protein product is CASSPSRGGTGMYEQYF. The variable domain in full, completed from reference TRBV18 and TRBJ2-7, reads NAGVMQNPRHLVRRRGQEARLRCSPMKGHSHVYWYRQLPEEGLKFMVYLQKENIIDESGMPKERFSAEFPKEGPSILRIQQVVRGDSAAYFCASSPSRGGTGMYEQYFGPGTRLTVT.

V and J are TRBV2 and TRBJ1-4; D gene unclear. V lost 5 bases to trimming and J lost 5 bases, with 12 bases between them. CDR3 size: 14 residues. Per germline, CDR1 SNHLY and CDR2 FYNNEI. As DNA, the CDR3 is TGTGCCAGCAGTCCGACAAGGAACAATGAAAAACTGTTTTTT. Protein sequence: CASSPTRNNEKLFF.

This clone was counted once. V is TRBV18 and J is TRBJ2-7; no definite D call. This CDR3 has 14 amino acids. Trimming cost V 2 bases and J 2 bases, with 10 bases left between them. Looked up from germline, CDR1 is KGHSH and CDR2 is LQKENI. The CDR3 bases are TGTGCCAGCTCACCAGTCAGTGAGGCCTACGAGCAGTACTTC. Protein product: CASSPVSEAYEQYF.

The chain employs TRBV6-5 and TRBJ2-1, with 8 bases aligning to TRBD2. The CDR3 is 15 residues long. The V segment lost 2 bases and the J segment 10 bases; nucleotides outside the gene matches: 10. CDR1 and CDR2 (germline): MNHEY, SVGAGI. Here the CDR3 DNA reads TGTGCCAGCAGTTACAGCGGGAGCCCCGCCACGGAGCAGTTCTTC. It specifies CASSYSGSPATEQFF.

The chain joins TRBV7-9 to TRBJ2-3, with 9 bases fitting TRBD1. With 6 bases clipped from V and 2 bases from J, the junction kept 12 bases outside the gene matches. Germline lookup yields CDR1 SEHNR and CDR2 FQNEAQ (reference sequence). The CDR3 is 17 amino acids. The DNA for the CDR3 is TGTGCCAGCAGTTACCTTCCCGGGACAGGGTCCACAGATACGCAGTATTTT. This gives the protein CASSYLPGTGSTDTQYF.

This chain joins TRBV5-5 and TRBJ2-7, with a weak D call TRBD2 (6 bases). This CDR3 is built from 14 residues. Germline assignment: CDR1 SGHKS and CDR2 YYEKEE (reference sequence). The V end was cut by 4 bases, the J end by 0 bases, with 11 bases between. CDR3 bases: TGTGCCAGCAGCCGGGACTTCTTCTCCTACGAGCAGTACTTC. It encodes CASSRDFFSYEQYF.

In DNA form, the CDR3 reads TGTGCCATCAGTGAGAGGGGAAGGGGGCATGGCTACACCTTC. Its translation: CAISERGRGHGYTF. The V gene is TRBV10-3, the J gene TRBJ1-2, with TRBD1 matching 7 bases. V was clipped by 2 bases and J by 6 bases; unmatched bases: 6. This CDR3 contains 14 residues. Germline V lookup: CDR1 ENHRY, CDR2 SYGVKD.

The table lists this clone with a count of one. The chain is built from TRBV5-4 and TRBJ2-2; D is unresolved. The CDR3 extends over 16 amino acids. Germline V gives CDR1 SGHNT, CDR2 YYREEE (reference sequence). V dropped 2 bases and J dropped 0 bases, with 11 bases sitting between them. This CDR3 is CASSFYSAPNTGELFF. Here the CDR3 DNA reads TGTGCCAGCAGCTTTTACAGTGCCCCGAACACCGGGGAGCTGTTTTTT.

This rearrangement joins TRBV5-4 to TRBJ1-1, with 12 positions matching TRBD1. V shed 8 bases, J shed 3 bases, and the junction held 11 bases outside the gene matches. The CDR3 loop spans 16 amino acids. Looked up from germline, CDR1 is SGHNT and CDR2 is YYREEE (reference sequence). The CDR3 DNA follows: TGTGCCAGTACACCGGGACAGGGGGCATGGGACACTGAAGCTTTCTTT. It yields the protein CASTPGQGAWDTEAFF. Supplemented by reference TRBV5-4 and TRBJ1-1, the full variable domain reads ETGVTQSPTHLIKTRGQQVTLRCSSQSGHNTVSWYQQALGQGPQFIFQYYREEENGRGNFPPRFSGLQFPNYSSELNVNALELDDSALYLCASTPGQGAWDTEAFFGQGTRLTVV.

This clone was seen more than once but under ten times. The CDR3: CASSPGQGGYTF. The CDR3 nucleotides are TGTGCCAGCAGCCCGGGACAGGGTGGCTACACCTTC. The chain carries TRBV4-2 and TRBJ1-2, with 9 positions matching TRBD1. The V and J ends lost 4 bases and 7 bases, in that order; junction bases with no gene match: 1. Germline values: CDR1 LGHNA, CDR2 YNFKEQ. The CDR3 is 12 amino acids.

The gene calls are TRBV2 and TRBJ1-3; TRBD1 matches at 11 bases. V lost 9 bases, J lost 1 base, and 8 bases stayed unmatched. Per germline, CDR1 SNHLY and CDR2 FYNNEI. This CDR3 region has 16 residues. The CDR3 reads CARGPGTGGSGNTIYF. Here the CDR3 DNA reads TGTGCCAGGGGTCCCGGGACAGGGGGTTCTGGAAACACCATATATTTT.